This T cell receptor beta chain comes out of a study of identifying expanded T cells in peripheral blood. Measured with immunoSEQ multiplex PCR; TCRdb has only the in-frame clones, and not every one. The sample has around 100,000 clones, about 91% seen once. This clone is judged medium-sized. Sequencing was performed on blood. This clonotype originated in a person aged 18 to 75 in good health.

The DNA for the CDR3 is TGCGCCAGCAGCTTTTCTAGCGGCACCTACGAGCAGTACTTC. This translates into CASSFSSGTYEQYF. The rearrangement uses TRBV5-1 and TRBJ2-7, with TRBD2 matching 7 bases. Germline values: CDR1 SGHRS, CDR2 YFSETQ. This CDR3 region has 14 residues. Losses at the gene ends were 2 bases for V and 2 bases for J; bases not matched to a gene: 4.